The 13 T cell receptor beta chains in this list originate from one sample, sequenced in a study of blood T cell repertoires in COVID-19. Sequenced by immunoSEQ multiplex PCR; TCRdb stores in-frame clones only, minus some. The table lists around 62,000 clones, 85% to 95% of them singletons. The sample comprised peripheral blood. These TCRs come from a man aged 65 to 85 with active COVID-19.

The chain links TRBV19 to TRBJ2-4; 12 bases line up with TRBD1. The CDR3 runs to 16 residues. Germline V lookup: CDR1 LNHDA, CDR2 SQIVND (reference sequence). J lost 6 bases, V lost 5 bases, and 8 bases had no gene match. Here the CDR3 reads CASSPRDRGPVNIQYF. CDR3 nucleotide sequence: TGTGCCAGTAGTCCCCGGGACAGGGGGCCTGTAAACATTCAGTACTTC.

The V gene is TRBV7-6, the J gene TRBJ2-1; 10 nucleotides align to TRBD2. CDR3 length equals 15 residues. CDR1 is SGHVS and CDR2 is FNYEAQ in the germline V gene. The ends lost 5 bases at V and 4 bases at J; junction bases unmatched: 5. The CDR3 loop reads CASSITSGEYNEQFF. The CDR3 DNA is TGTGCCAGCAGCATTACTAGCGGGGAGTACAATGAGCAGTTCTTC.

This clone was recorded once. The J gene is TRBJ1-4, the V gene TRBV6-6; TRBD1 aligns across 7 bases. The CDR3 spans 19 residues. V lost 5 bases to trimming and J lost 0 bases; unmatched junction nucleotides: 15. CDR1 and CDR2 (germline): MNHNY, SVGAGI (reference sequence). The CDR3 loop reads CASSRAPPGQRATNEKLFF. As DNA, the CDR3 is TGTGCCAGCAGTCGCGCCCCCCCGGGACAGCGGGCAACTAATGAAAAACTGTTTTTT.

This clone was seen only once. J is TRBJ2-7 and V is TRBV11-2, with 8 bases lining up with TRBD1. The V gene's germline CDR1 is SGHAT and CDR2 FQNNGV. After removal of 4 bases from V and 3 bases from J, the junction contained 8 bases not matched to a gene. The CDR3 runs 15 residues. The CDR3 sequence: CASSSPDRGLYEQYV. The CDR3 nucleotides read TGTGCCAGCAGCTCCCCAGACAGGGGCCTCTACGAGCAGTACGTC.

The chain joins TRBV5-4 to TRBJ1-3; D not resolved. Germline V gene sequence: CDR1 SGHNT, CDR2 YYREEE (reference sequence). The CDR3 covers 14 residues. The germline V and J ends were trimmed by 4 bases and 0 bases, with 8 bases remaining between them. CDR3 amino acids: CASSPTGSGNTIYF. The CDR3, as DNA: TGTGCCAGCAGCCCGACTGGCTCTGGAAACACCATATATTTT. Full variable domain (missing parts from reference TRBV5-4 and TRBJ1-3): ETGVTQSPTHLIKTRGQQVTLRCSSQSGHNTVSWYQQALGQGPQFIFQYYREEENGRGNFPPRFSGLQFPNYSSELNVNALELDDSALYLCASSPTGSGNTIYFGEGSWLTVV.

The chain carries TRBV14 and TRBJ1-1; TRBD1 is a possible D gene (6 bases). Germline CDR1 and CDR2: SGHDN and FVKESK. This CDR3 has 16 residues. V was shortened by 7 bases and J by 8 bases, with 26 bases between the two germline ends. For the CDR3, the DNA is TGTGCCAGCACCCAGAGGGCGGGGGGCTACATTCCAGAAGCTTTCTTT. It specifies CASTQRAGGYIPEAFF.

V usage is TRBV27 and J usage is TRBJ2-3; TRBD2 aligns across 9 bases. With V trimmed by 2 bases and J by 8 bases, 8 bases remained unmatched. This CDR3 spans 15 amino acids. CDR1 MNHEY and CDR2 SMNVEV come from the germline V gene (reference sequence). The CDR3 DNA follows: TGTGCCAGCAGTTTAATTAGCGGGGGTGGGGGTACGCAGTATTTT. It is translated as CASSLISGGGGTQYF.

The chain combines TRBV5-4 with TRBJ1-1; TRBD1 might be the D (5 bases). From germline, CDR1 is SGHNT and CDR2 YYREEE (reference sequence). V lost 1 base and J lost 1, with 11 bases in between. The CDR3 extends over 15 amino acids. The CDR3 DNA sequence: TGTGCCAGCAGCTTGCCAGGGCCGAAGAACACTGAAGCTTTCTTT. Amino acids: CASSLPGPKNTEAFF.

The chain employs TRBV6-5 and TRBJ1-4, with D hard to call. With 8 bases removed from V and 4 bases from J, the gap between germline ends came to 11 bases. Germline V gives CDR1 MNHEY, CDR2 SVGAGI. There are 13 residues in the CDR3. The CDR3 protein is CASSSLYNEKLFF. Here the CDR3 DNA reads TGTGCCAGCTCCTCCCTTTATAATGAAAAACTGTTTTTT.

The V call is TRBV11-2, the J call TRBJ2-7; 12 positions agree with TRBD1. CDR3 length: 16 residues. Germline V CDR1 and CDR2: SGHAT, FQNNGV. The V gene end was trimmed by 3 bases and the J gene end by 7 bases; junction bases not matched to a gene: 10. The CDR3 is CASSLRLGQGAEEQYF. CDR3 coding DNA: TGTGCCAGCAGCTTGAGACTGGGACAGGGGGCGGAAGAGCAGTACTTC.

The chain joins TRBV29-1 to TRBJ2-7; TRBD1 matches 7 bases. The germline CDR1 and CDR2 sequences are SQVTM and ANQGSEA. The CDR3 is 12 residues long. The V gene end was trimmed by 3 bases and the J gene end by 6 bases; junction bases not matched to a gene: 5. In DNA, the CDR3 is TGCAGCGTTGACGGCCCAGGGGGCGAGCAGTACGTC. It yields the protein CSVDGPGGEQYV.

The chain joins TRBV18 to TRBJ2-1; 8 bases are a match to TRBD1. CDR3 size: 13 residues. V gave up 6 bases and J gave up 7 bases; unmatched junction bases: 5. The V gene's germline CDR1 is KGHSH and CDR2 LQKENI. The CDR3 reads CASSYGQGNEQFF. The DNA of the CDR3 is TGTGCCAGCTCGTACGGACAGGGTAATGAGCAGTTCTTC.

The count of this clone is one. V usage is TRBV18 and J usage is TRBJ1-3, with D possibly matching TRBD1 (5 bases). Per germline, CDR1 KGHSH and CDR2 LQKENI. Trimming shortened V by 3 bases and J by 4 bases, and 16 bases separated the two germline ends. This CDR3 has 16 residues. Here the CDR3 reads CASSPVPGERGNTIYF. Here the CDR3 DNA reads TGTGCCAGCTCACCGGTCCCGGGGGAAAGGGGAAACACCATATATTTT.